These 13 T cell receptor beta chains originate from one sample sequenced in a study of cytomegalovirus exposure and HLA in healthy donors. The PCR had 60 Vbeta and 13 Jbeta primers. The method was immunoSEQ multiplex PCR; TCRdb's version includes in-frame clones alone and lacks a portion of them. Recorded for this sample: 150,000 to 200,000 clones. Sequenced sample: PBMCs. Receptors were obtained from a woman in her fifties or sixties in good health and CMV-seronegative.

The chain has TRBV19 and TRBJ1-5, with D hard to call. The CDR3 is made up of 13 amino acids. V was shortened by 2 bases and J by 5 bases, with 7 bases between the two germline ends. Germline V gives CDR1 LNHDA, CDR2 SQIVND (reference sequence). In DNA, the CDR3 is TGTGCCAGTAGTATACGTCTAGATCAGCCCCAGCATTTT. This translates into CASSIRLDQPQHF.

The V and J genes are TRBV15 and TRBJ2-1; D perhaps matches TRBD1 (6 bases). The V end lost 5 bases, the J end lost 6 bases, and 11 bases lay between the germline ends. Germline V lookup: CDR1 LNHNV, CDR2 YYDKDF (reference sequence). The CDR3 has 13 residues. The chain's CDR3 is CATSPRQVNEQFF. The CDR3 bases are TGTGCCACCAGCCCTAGACAGGTCAATGAGCAGTTCTTC.

The chain employs TRBV11-2 and TRBJ1-6; D is ambiguous. V was cut by 1 base and J by 9 bases, with 7 bases left in between. This CDR3 has 13 amino acids. From germline, CDR1 is SGHAT and CDR2 FQNNGV. CDR3 protein: CASSLVRGSPLHF. CDR3 bases: TGTGCCAGCAGCTTAGTCCGGGGTTCACCCCTCCACTTT.

The CDR3 DNA is TGTGCCAGCAGCTTAGCACAGGGTGGCTCACCCCTCCACTTT. This codes for CASSLAQGGSPLHF. The chain recombines TRBV7-2 with TRBJ1-6; perhaps TRBD1 as D (6 bases). V lost 0 bases and J lost 10, with 10 bases in between. The CDR3 has 14 amino acids. Germline CDR1 reads SGHTA; CDR2 reads FQGNSA.

This chain links TRBV2 with TRBJ1-2, with D possibly matching TRBD1 (5 bases). V lost 1 base and J lost 4, with 7 bases in between. The germline V gene has CDR1 SNHLY and CDR2 FYNNEI. The CDR3 is made up of 13 amino acids. The CDR3 coding sequence is TGTGCCAGCAGTGAAGAGACAGCCTATGGCTACACCTTC. Its protein is CASSEETAYGYTF.

The V call is TRBV9, the J call TRBJ1-1; no reliable D call. Germline loops: CDR1 SGDLS, CDR2 YYNGEE. V was pared by 3 bases and J by 4 bases, with 19 bases between. CDR3 length: 16 amino acids. CDR3 in DNA: TGTGCCAGCAGCGCTCACCCCTACGGGGAGGGCACTGAAGCTTTCTTT. Translation: CASSAHPYGEGTEAFF.

This chain links TRBV20-1 with TRBJ2-7; unclear D gene. The CDR3 contains 11 residues. V dropped 6 bases and J dropped 3 bases, with 9 bases sitting between them. Germline V lookup: CDR1 DFQATT, CDR2 SNEGSKA (reference sequence). The CDR3 nucleotides are TGCAGTGCCATCACGGGCTACGAGCAGTACTTC. Encoded protein: CSAITGYEQYF.

The chain carries TRBV4-2 and TRBJ1-2; D gene uncertain. Trimming pared 0 bases from V and 4 bases from J, leaving 3 bases between. The CDR3 loop spans 12 amino acids. Germline V CDR1 and CDR2: LGHNA, YNFKEQ. The CDR3 protein is CASSQDLYGYTF. The DNA of the CDR3 is TGTGCCAGCAGCCAAGATCTCTATGGCTACACCTTC.

About this clone: An end of the junction does not agree with germline; a read error may underlie this. V is TRBV5-1 and J is TRBJ1-1; 7 positions match TRBD1. The CDR3 consists of 13 residues. The germline V gene has CDR1 SGHRS and CDR2 YFSETQ. As DNA, the CDR3 is TGCGCCAGCACCTTGACAGGGCCCACTGAAGCTTTCTTT. Translation gives CASTLTGPTEAFF.

This chain links TRBV5-4 with TRBJ1-6; D possibly corresponds to TRBD1 (5 bases). V was shortened by 3 bases and J by 7 bases, with 8 bases between the two germline ends. The V gene's germline CDR1 is SGHNT and CDR2 YYREEE (reference sequence). The CDR3 is 13 residues long. Written as DNA, the CDR3 is TGTGCCAGCAGCTCAGGGCCCAATTCACCCCTCCACTTT. It codes for CASSSGPNSPLHF.

V and J are TRBV6-6 and TRBJ1-1; D is unresolved. This CDR3 has 12 amino acids. The V end was cut by 6 bases, the J end by 3 bases, with 8 bases between. Germline assignment: CDR1 MNHNY and CDR2 SVGAGI (reference sequence). CDR3 nucleotide sequence: TGTGCCAGCAGCGCAACGGACACTGAAGCTTTCTTT. This translates into CASSATDTEAFF.

The chain combines TRBV12-5 with TRBJ1-1, with 9 bases matching TRBD1. The CDR3 spans 16 residues. Looked up from germline, CDR1 is LGHNT and CDR2 is FRNRAP. The ends lost 7 bases at V and 0 bases at J; junction bases unmatched: 9. This CDR3 is CASAAPGQGMNTEAFF. CDR3 bases: TGTGCTAGTGCCGCCCCTGGACAGGGGATGAACACTGAAGCTTTCTTT. The whole variable domain, remainder taken from reference TRBV12-5 and TRBJ1-1, is DARVTQTPRHKVTEMGQEVTMRCQPILGHNTVFWYRQTMMQGLELLAYFRNRAPLDDSGMPKDRFSAEMPDATLATLKIQPSEPRDSAVYFCASAAPGQGMNTEAFFGQGTRLTVV.

The chain recombines TRBV19 with TRBJ1-1; 10 nucleotides match TRBD1. The germline V gene has CDR1 LNHDA and CDR2 SQIVND (reference sequence). V shed 11 bases, J shed 4 bases, and the junction held 19 bases outside the gene matches. The length of the CDR3 is 17 residues. CDR3 residues: CASQKGDRGAWSTEAFF. The CDR3 coding sequence is TGTGCCTCTCAAAAGGGGGACAGGGGTGCATGGAGCACTGAAGCTTTCTTT. The variable domain in full, with the rest retrieved from reference TRBV19 and TRBJ1-1, is DGGITQSPKYLFRKEGQNVTLSCEQNLNHDAMYWYRQDPGQGLRLIYYSQIVNDFQKGDIAEGYSVSREKKESFPLTVTSAQKNPTAFYLCASQKGDRGAWSTEAFFGQGTRLTVV.